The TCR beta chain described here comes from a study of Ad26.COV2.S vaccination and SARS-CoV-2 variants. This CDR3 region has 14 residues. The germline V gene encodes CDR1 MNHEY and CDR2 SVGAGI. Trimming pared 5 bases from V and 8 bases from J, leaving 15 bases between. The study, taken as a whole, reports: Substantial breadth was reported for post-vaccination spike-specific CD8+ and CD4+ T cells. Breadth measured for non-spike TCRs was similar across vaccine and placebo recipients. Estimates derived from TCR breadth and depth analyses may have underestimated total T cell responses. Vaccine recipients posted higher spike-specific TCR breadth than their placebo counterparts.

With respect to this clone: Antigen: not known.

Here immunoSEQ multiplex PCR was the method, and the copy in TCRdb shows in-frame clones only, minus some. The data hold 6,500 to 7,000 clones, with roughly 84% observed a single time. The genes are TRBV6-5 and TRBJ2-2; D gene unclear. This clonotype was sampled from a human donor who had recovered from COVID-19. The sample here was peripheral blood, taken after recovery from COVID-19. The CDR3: CASSPHRLGGELFF. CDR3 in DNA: TGTGCCAGCAGTCCCCATCGTCTCGGAGGGGAGCTGTTTTTT.